This TCR beta chain was profiled in a study of blood T cell repertoires in COVID-19. Study as a whole: Acute-phase and convalescent COVID-19 samples originated in the United States, Italy and Spain. Sources were T cells, B-cell-depleted T cells, or PBMCs; the material itself was cDNA or gDNA.

The CDR3 is 13 residues long. Per germline, CDR1 SGHNT and CDR2 YYREEE (reference sequence). Trimming took 5 bases from V and 8 from J, leaving 16 bases between them. Per the original data handling: How many nucleated cells were present was estimated from reference gene primer amplification. Data came from immunoSEQ multiplex PCR; TCRdb stores just in-frame clones and leaves some out. That table is the source of V, J and clone size, and D and trimming were worked out from the DNA. The sample yields hundreds of thousands of clones, almost 85% seen once. The chain employs TRBV5-4 and TRBJ1-2; tentatively, D is TRBD1 (6 bases). The receptor was isolated from a woman older than 75 with acute or convalescent COVID-19. The sample comprised peripheral blood. The CDR3 DNA is TGTGCCAGCAGTTTCCGGGACAACAAAGGCTACACCTTC. Translating gives CASSFRDNKGYTF.